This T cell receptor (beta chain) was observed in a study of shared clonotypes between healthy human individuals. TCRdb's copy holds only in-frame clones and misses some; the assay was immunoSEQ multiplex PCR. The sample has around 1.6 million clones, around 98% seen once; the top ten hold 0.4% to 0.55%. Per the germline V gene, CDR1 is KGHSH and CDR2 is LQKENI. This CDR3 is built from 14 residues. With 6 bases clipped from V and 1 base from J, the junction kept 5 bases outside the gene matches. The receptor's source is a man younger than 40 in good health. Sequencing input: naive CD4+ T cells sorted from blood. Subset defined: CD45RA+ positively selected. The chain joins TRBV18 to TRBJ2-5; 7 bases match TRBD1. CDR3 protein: CASSLTGVQETQYF. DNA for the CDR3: TGTGCCAGCTCTCTTACAGGGGTCCAAGAGACCCAGTACTTC.